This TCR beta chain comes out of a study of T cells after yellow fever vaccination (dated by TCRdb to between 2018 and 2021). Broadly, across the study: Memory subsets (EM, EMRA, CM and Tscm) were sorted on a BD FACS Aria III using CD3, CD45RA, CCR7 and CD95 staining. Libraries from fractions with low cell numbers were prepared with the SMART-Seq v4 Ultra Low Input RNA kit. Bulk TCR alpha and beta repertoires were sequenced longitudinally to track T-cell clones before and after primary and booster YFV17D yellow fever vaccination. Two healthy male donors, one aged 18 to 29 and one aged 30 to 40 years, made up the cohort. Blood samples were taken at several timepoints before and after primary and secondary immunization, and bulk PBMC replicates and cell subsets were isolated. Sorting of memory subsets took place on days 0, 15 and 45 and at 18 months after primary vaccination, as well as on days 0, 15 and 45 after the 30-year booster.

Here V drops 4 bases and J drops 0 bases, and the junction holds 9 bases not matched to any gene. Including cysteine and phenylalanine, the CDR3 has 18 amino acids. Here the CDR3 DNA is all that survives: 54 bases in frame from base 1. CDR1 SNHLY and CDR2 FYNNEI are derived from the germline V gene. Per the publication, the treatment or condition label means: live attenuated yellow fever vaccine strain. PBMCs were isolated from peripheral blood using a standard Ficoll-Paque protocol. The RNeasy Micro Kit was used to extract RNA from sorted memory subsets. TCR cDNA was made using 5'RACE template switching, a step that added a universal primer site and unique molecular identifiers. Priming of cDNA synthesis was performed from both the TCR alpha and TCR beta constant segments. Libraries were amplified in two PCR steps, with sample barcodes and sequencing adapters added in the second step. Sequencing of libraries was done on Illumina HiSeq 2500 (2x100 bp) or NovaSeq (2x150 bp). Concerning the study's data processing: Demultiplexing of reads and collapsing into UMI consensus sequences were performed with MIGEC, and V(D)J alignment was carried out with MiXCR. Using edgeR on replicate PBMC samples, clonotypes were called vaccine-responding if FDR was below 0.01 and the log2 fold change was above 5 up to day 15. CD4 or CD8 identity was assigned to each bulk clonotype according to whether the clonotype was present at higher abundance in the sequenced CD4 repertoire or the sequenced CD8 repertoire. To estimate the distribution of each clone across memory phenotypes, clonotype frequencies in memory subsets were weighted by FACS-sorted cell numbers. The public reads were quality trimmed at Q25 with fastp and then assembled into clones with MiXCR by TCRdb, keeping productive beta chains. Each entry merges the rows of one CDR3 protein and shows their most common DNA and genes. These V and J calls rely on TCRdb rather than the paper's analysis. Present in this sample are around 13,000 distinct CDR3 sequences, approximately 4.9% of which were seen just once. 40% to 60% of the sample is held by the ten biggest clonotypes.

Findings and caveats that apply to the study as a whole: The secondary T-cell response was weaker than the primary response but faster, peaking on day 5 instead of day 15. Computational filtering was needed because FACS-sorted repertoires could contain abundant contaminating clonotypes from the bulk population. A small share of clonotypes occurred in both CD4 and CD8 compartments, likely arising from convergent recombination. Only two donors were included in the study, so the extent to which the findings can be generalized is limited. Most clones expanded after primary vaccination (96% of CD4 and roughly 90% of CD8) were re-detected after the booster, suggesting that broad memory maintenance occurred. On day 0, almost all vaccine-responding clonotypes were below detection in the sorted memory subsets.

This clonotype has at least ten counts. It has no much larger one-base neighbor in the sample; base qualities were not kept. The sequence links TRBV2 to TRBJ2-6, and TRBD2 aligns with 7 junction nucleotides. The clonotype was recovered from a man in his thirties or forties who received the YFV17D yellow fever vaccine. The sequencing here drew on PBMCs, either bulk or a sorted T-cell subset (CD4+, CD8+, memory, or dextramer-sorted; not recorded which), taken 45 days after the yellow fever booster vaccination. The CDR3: CASSAIGTTVSGANVLTF. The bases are TGTGCCAGCAGTGCCATCGGGACTACCGTCTCTGGGGCCAACGTCCTGACTTTC.